A single sample is the source of the 24 T cell receptor beta chains below, sequenced in a study of PD-1 blockade in classical Hodgkin lymphoma. Brentuximab vedotin exposure varied, and every patient relapsed after autologous stem cell transplantation. Some clones are missing from TCRdb's copy, which holds only in-frame ones; the method was immunoSEQ multiplex PCR. The table shows around 13,000 clones, with 90% to 95% occurring only once. The material was peripheral blood mononuclear cells (PBMCs), obtained at baseline. These receptors were collected from a human donor with classical Hodgkin lymphoma.

This clone was detected only once. V usage is TRBV27 and J usage is TRBJ1-4; a weak D match, TRBD1 (5 bases). Germline V gene data show CDR1 as MNHEY and CDR2 as SMNVEV (reference sequence). The length of the CDR3 is 14 residues. V gave up 6 bases and J gave up 6 bases, with 14 bases separating them. The CDR3 DNA reads TGTGCCAGCAGGCGTCGGGGGGGGTATGAAAAACTGTTTTTT. Translating gives CASRRRGGYEKLFF.

J is TRBJ2-5 and V is TRBV6-1; 9 bases line up with TRBD2. V dropped 2 bases and J dropped 3; count of bases not matched to a gene: 4. Germline values: CDR1 MNHNS, CDR2 SASEGT. The CDR3 covers 15 residues. CDR3 amino acids: CASSEFAGGEETQYF. CDR3 DNA sequence: TGTGCCAGCAGTGAATTTGCGGGGGGGGAAGAGACCCAGTACTTC.

The chain employs TRBV12-5 and TRBJ2-7; D is ambiguous. The germline V and J ends were trimmed by 1 base and 5 bases, with 9 bases remaining between them. The CDR3 loop spans 13 amino acids. Germline V gives CDR1 LGHNT, CDR2 FRNRAP. The CDR3 loop reads CASGLETGHEQYF. The CDR3 DNA sequence: TGTGCTAGTGGTTTGGAGACGGGCCACGAGCAGTACTTC.

The J gene is TRBJ1-2, the V gene TRBV5-4, with TRBD1 as a possible D gene (5 bases). Germline CDR1 and CDR2: SGHNT and YYREEE (reference sequence). The CDR3 runs to 14 residues. The V gene lost 4 bases and the J gene lost 8 bases, with 18 bases spanning the gap. The CDR3 region is CASSEGTLVGGYTF. CDR3 nucleotides: TGTGCCAGCAGCGAAGGGACGCTGGTCGGGGGCTACACCTTC.

The chain uses TRBV30 and TRBJ2-3; 12 bases are shared with TRBD2. The CDR3 spans 14 residues. V gave up 4 bases and J gave up 5 bases; unmatched junction bases: 4. Germline V CDR1 and CDR2: GTSNPN, SVGIG (reference sequence). The CDR3 sequence is CAWTSGGAGDTQYF. The DNA of the CDR3 is TGTGCCTGGACTAGCGGGGGGGCAGGAGATACGCAGTATTTT. Looking up the rest from reference TRBV30 and TRBJ2-3 gives the full variable domain: SQTIHQWPATLVQPVGSPLSLECTVEGTSNPNLYWYRQAAGRGLQLLFYSVGIGQISSEVPQNLSASRPQDRQFILSSKKLLLSDSGFYLCAWTSGGAGDTQYFGPGTRLTVL.

V usage is TRBV10-2 and J usage is TRBJ2-1; no clear D. Per the germline V gene, CDR1 is WSHSY and CDR2 is SAAADI. The CDR3 sequence is 12 residues long. V lost 3 bases, J lost 6 bases, and 6 bases lay in between. In nucleotides, the CDR3 is TGCGCCAGCAGTGAACGGATCAATGAGCAGTTCTTC. Encoded protein: CASSERINEQFF.

The V gene is TRBV4-1, the J gene TRBJ2-7, with D perhaps matching TRBD2 (6 bases). Trimming cost V 2 bases and J 3 bases, with 11 bases left between them. The CDR3 is 14 amino acids. Germline loops: CDR1 MGHRA, CDR2 YSYEKL. The CDR3 DNA sequence: TGCGCCAGCAGCCAAATCCCGGGGGACTACGAGCAGTACTTC. It translates to CASSQIPGDYEQYF.

CDR3 loop: CSVERGPSFFSDYGYTF. CDR3 sequence (DNA): TGCAGCGTTGAACGGGGACCCTCTTTTTTCTCTGACTATGGCTACACCTTC. This rearrangement joins TRBV29-1 to TRBJ1-2; D perhaps matches TRBD1 (5 bases). This CDR3 region has 17 residues. Germline loops: CDR1 SQVTM, CDR2 ANQGSEA. V lost 2 bases to trimming and J lost 3 bases, with 22 bases between them. The full variable domain, with the rest looked up from reference TRBV29-1 and TRBJ1-2, is SAVISQKPSRDICQRGTSLTIQCQVDSQVTMMFWYRQQPGQSLTLIATANQGSEATYESGFVIDKFPISRPNLTFSTLTVSNMSPEDSSIYLCSVERGPSFFSDYGYTFGSGTRLTVV.

The rearrangement links TRBV9 to TRBJ2-7, with TRBD2 identical over 8 bases. Trimming removed 2 bases from V and 0 bases from J; junction bases left unmatched: 4. In germline, CDR1 is SGDLS, CDR2 YYNGEE. The CDR3 covers 15 residues. CDR3 sequence: CASSVAGTSSYEQYF. CDR3 in DNA: TGTGCCAGCAGCGTTGCCGGGACTAGCTCCTACGAGCAGTACTTC.

This clone was seen only once. The V gene is TRBV6-1, the J gene TRBJ1-1; maybe TRBD1 (6 bases). This CDR3 has 14 residues. Germline values: CDR1 MNHNS, CDR2 SASEGT. Trimming removed 3 bases from V and 4 bases from J, with 12 bases in between. The CDR3, as DNA: TGTGCCAGCAGTGAGGGGGCTGAAGGCACTGAAGCTTTCTTT. Protein sequence: CASSEGAEGTEAFF.

The chain carries TRBV5-1 and TRBJ2-5; weak D call: TRBD2 (5 bases). Germline assignment: CDR1 SGHRS and CDR2 YFSETQ. The CDR3 has 13 amino acids. Trimming stripped 4 bases from V and 4 bases from J, with 11 bases between. Here the CDR3 reads CASSERSGETQYF. Written as DNA, the CDR3 is TGCGCCAGCAGCGAGCGGAGTGGAGAGACCCAGTACTTC.

The chain combines TRBV6-1 with TRBJ1-2; tentative D call: TRBD1 (6 bases). Trimming took off 7 bases at V and 4 bases at J, with 19 bases between the two ends. This CDR3 region has 15 residues. CDR1 and CDR2 (germline): MNHNS, SASEGT. The CDR3 protein is CASTRHRDISYGYTF. The CDR3 DNA reads TGTGCCAGCACTCGCCACCGGGACATCAGCTATGGCTACACCTTC.

This clone is a singleton in its sample. The chain carries TRBV6-1 and TRBJ1-3; no clear D gene. The CDR3 consists of 15 residues. V lost 5 bases and J 1 base, leaving 12 bases between the germline ends. Germline CDR1 is MNHNS and CDR2 is SASEGT. Here the CDR3 DNA reads TGTGCCAGCAGTTCGACCTGGACGTCTGGAAACACCATATATTTT. It codes for CASSSTWTSGNTIYF.

The rearrangement joins TRBV6-5 to TRBJ2-1, with D possibly TRBD1 on 5 matching bases. This CDR3 is 15 amino acids long. Germline assignment: CDR1 MNHEY and CDR2 SVGAGI. V was shortened by 6 bases and J by 2 bases, with 14 bases between the two germline ends. CDR3 region: CASRQDQGAYNEQFF. CDR3 coding DNA: TGTGCCAGCAGACAAGACCAGGGTGCCTACAATGAGCAGTTCTTC.

This chain links TRBV12-5 with TRBJ2-1; D perhaps matches TRBD1 (6 bases). This CDR3 contains 14 residues. Germline assignment: CDR1 LGHNT and CDR2 FRNRAP. The V and J ends lost 1 base and 8 bases respectively, with 12 bases between them. CDR3 nucleotide sequence: TGTGCTAGTGGTTTGGACAGGGAAGAAGATGAGCAGTTCTTC. It codes for CASGLDREEDEQFF.

The chain carries TRBV29-1 and TRBJ1-1; TRBD1 is a possible D gene (6 bases). V was clipped by 1 base and J by 5 bases, with 14 bases between them. Germline lookup yields CDR1 SQVTM and CDR2 ANQGSEA. The CDR3 contains 14 residues. In DNA form, the CDR3 reads TGCAGCGTTGAAGGGGGGGGGCTGAGGACTGAAGCTTTCTTT. The encoded protein is CSVEGGGLRTEAFF.

The chain has TRBV9 and TRBJ1-5, with D possibly being TRBD1 (5 bases). The ends were cut back, 0 bases at V and 1 base at J, with 8 bases in the middle. CDR1 is SGDLS and CDR2 is YYNGEE in the germline V gene. The CDR3 is made up of 15 amino acids. The chain's CDR3 is CASSVGGASNQPQHF. CDR3 sequence (DNA): TGTGCCAGCAGCGTAGGAGGGGCCAGCAATCAGCCCCAGCATTTT.

A note on this clone: It is likely a read error: a sequence one base away is far more abundant. This specimen includes other DNA sequences encoding the same CDR3. This chain uses TRBV28 with TRBJ2-7, with TRBD2 matching 16 bases. Looked up from germline, CDR1 is MDHEN and CDR2 is SYDVKM. There are 16 residues in the CDR3. CDR3 DNA: TGTGCCCGCAGGTCTGGGACTAGCGGGGGGGCGGGCGAGCAGTACTTC. This translates into CARRSGTSGGAGEQYF.

The rearrangement uses TRBV7-9 and TRBJ2-7; the D gene is possibly TRBD2 (5 bases). Trimming took 5 bases from V and 2 from J, leaving 10 bases between them. The CDR3 has 13 residues. CDR1 and CDR2 from the germline V gene are SEHNR and FQNEAQ (reference sequence). CDR3 in DNA: TGTGCCAGCAGCCGCCCGGGGACCTACGAGCAGTACTTC. Residues: CASSRPGTYEQYF.

The chain has TRBV5-1 and TRBJ1-4; D might be TRBD1 (5 bases). The V end lost 2 bases, the J end lost 3 bases, and 11 bases lay between the germline ends. In germline, CDR1 is SGHRS, CDR2 YFSETQ. The CDR3 runs to 15 residues. CDR3 region: CASSFSGTANEKLFF. CDR3 sequence (DNA): TGCGCCAGCAGCTTCTCTGGGACGGCTAATGAAAAACTGTTTTTT.

This chain uses TRBV10-3 with TRBJ2-7, with TRBD2 matching over 7 bases. Germline loops: CDR1 ENHRY, CDR2 SYGVKD. CDR3 size: 16 residues. Germline trimming cut 5 bases from V and 1 base from J; bases unmatched to any gene: 11. Written as DNA, the CDR3 is TGTGCCATCAGTCCCGGTGGGGGGGGGAGGTCCTACGAGCAGTACTTC. Translating gives CAISPGGGGRSYEQYF.

The chain uses TRBV2 and TRBJ2-7; 12 positions match TRBD2. V lost 7 bases and J lost 2; bases outside the gene matches: 9. This CDR3 contains 16 residues. CDR1 SNHLY and CDR2 FYNNEI come from the germline V gene. The CDR3 loop is CASTRSRTSGTYEQYF. The CDR3 DNA is TGTGCCAGCACCAGATCCCGGACTAGCGGGACCTACGAGCAGTACTTC.

The chain links TRBV6-5 to TRBJ2-2; 7 positions match TRBD2. V dropped 0 bases and J dropped 5; count of bases not matched to a gene: 6. This CDR3 has 16 amino acids. Germline V gene data show CDR1 as MNHEY and CDR2 as SVGAGI. CDR3 sequence: CASSYSAGAGTGELFF. CDR3 DNA sequence: TGTGCCAGCAGTTACTCTGCGGGAGCTGGGACCGGGGAGCTGTTTTTT.

The V call is TRBV5-1, the J call TRBJ2-3; D perhaps matches TRBD2 (5 bases). CDR1 and CDR2 (germline): SGHRS, YFSETQ. V was trimmed by 2 bases and J by 2 bases, leaving 12 bases between them. The CDR3 spans 15 residues. The CDR3 bases are TGCGCCAGCAGCTTAGGAGGAAGGGCCACAGATACGCAGTATTTT. The encoded protein is CASSLGGRATDTQYF.